The next 23 T cell receptor beta chains were all read from a single sample in a study of monozygotic twins with inflammatory bowel disease. After re-calling the 5' RACE reads, TCRdb lists one entry per CDR3 protein, DNA absent. This table holds about 380,000 distinct CDR3 sequences. The sequencing input was blood. Receptor source: a human donor with ulcerative colitis or Crohn's disease, or a healthy co-twin of an affected twin (not recorded which).

The chain has TRBV28 and TRBJ2-1; TCRdb proposes TRBD2, but this gene call is untestable without DNA. Germline CDR1 and CDR2: MDHEN and SYDVKM. The CDR3 runs 15 residues. The CDR3 sequence: CATWTSESSYNEQFF. The full variable domain, its missing parts supplied by reference TRBV28 and TRBJ2-1, is DVKVTQSSRYLVKRTGEKVFLECVQDMDHENMFWYRQDPGLGLRLIYFSYDVKMKEKGDIPEGYSVSREKKERFSLILESASTNQTSMYLCATWTSESSYNEQFFGPGTRLTVL.

This chain uses TRBV5-1 with TRBJ1-1; TCRdb selects TRBD1, and the lack of DNA leaves this call unchecked. The CDR3 has 13 residues. Germline V gene sequence: CDR1 SGHRS, CDR2 YFSETQ. The CDR3 loop is CASSPHKGAEAFF. The full variable domain, with the rest looked up from reference TRBV5-1 and TRBJ1-1, is KAGVTQTPRYLIKTRGQQVTLSCSPISGHRSVSWYQQTPGQGLQFLFEYFSETQRNKGNFPGRFSGRQFSNSRSEMNVSTLELGDSALYLCASSPHKGAEAFFGQGTRLTVV.

The rearrangement joins TRBV20-1 to TRBJ1-6; TCRdb returns TRBD1, unconfirmable since there is no DNA. Germline V gene data show CDR1 as DFQATT and CDR2 as SNEGSKA (reference sequence). The length of the CDR3 is 16 residues. The CDR3 region is CSARNSGRDQNSPLHF.

This chain links TRBV7-8 with TRBJ1-5; TCRdb outputs TRBD1, but without DNA this stays unchecked. From germline, CDR1 is SGHVS and CDR2 FQNEAQ. The CDR3 loop spans 18 amino acids. This chain's CDR3 is CASSLAELGQGADQPQHF. Combining the CDR3 with reference TRBV7-8 and TRBJ1-5 gives the whole variable domain GAGVSQSPRYKVAKRGQDVALRCDPISGHVSLFWYQQALGQGPEFLTYFQNEAQLDKSGLPSDRFFAERPEGSVSTLKIQRTQQEDSAVYLCASSLAELGQGADQPQHFGDGTRLSIL.

This chain uses TRBV5-1 with TRBJ2-7; TCRdb designates TRBD1, a call that cannot be tested without DNA. This CDR3 region has 14 residues. Germline CDR1 is SGHRS and CDR2 is YFSETQ. CDR3 amino acids: CASSPPNRDHEQYF.

The chain combines TRBV27 with TRBJ2-5; TCRdb's D call, TRBD2, is unchecked because there is no DNA. The CDR3 totals 16 residues. The germline V gene has CDR1 MNHEY and CDR2 SMNVEV (reference sequence). The CDR3: CASSLSLLAAQETQYF.

The chain couples TRBV19 to TRBJ2-1; TCRdb proposes TRBD1, but this gene call is untestable without DNA. This CDR3 is built from 15 residues. The V gene's germline CDR1 is LNHDA and CDR2 SQIVND (reference sequence). CDR3 sequence: CASTATPWPENEQFF.

The chain uses TRBV6-1 and TRBJ1-1. CDR1 and CDR2 (germline): MNHNS, SASEGT. The CDR3 extends over 14 amino acids. CDR3 loop: CASSNPEGYTEAFF.

The V call is TRBV5-1, the J call TRBJ1-4. The CDR3 spans 12 residues. Germline CDR1 SGHRS, CDR2 YFSETQ. The CDR3 protein is CVSSPDNEKLFF.

The chain links TRBV20-1 to TRBJ2-5; the TCRdb call, TRBD2, lacks DNA for checking. Germline V gene lookup returns CDR1 DFQATT and CDR2 SNEGSKA (reference sequence). CDR3 length: 14 residues. The CDR3: CSASRAGGHKTQYF.

J is TRBJ2-3 and V is TRBV20-1; TCRdb's D call, TRBD1, is unchecked because there is no DNA. Germline V gene lookup returns CDR1 DFQATT and CDR2 SNEGSKA (reference sequence). The CDR3 runs to 16 residues. The CDR3 sequence: CSAPRTGYTSTDTQYF.

The chain has TRBV4-3 and TRBJ2-3; absent DNA, TCRdb's TRBD1 call cannot be checked. This CDR3 has 16 residues. The germline CDR1 and CDR2 sequences are LGHNA and YSLEER. This CDR3 reads CASSQEGRVGTDTQYF.

The chain couples TRBV7-2 to TRBJ1-5; TCRdb names TRBD1, which stays unverified in the absence of DNA. This CDR3 is 15 amino acids long. CDR1 SGHTA and CDR2 FQGNSA come from the germline V gene. The CDR3 sequence is CASSLIQGANQPQHF. The whole variable domain, filled in from reference TRBV7-2 and TRBJ1-5, reads GAGVSQSPSNKVTEKGKDVELRCDPISGHTALYWYRQSLGQGLEFLIYFQGNSAPDKSGLPSDRFSAERTGGSVSTLTIQRTQQEDSAVYLCASSLIQGANQPQHFGDGTRLSIL.

The chain has TRBV4-3 and TRBJ2-1; the TCRdb call, TRBD2, lacks DNA for checking. The CDR3 runs to 15 residues. The germline V gene encodes CDR1 LGHNA and CDR2 YSLEER. CDR3 in amino acids: CASSQERGRLNEQFF.

The chain links TRBV6-2 or TRBV6-3 to TRBJ2-5; without DNA, the TCRdb call of TRBD1 cannot be checked. This CDR3 is 14 amino acids long. Germline V CDR1 and CDR2: MNHEY, SVGEGT. The CDR3 spells CASSSGQPGETQYF.

The chain joins TRBV25-1 to TRBJ2-5. The germline V gene encodes CDR1 MGHDK and CDR2 SYGVNS. This CDR3 region has 13 residues. The CDR3 spells CASSKSGKETQYF.

V gene TRBV5-1 combines with J gene TRBJ1-1. CDR1 and CDR2 from the germline V gene are SGHRS and YFSETQ. This CDR3 comprises 14 residues. The CDR3 spells CASSLAAANTEAFF. Full variable domain (missing parts from reference TRBV5-1 and TRBJ1-1): KAGVTQTPRYLIKTRGQQVTLSCSPISGHRSVSWYQQTPGQGLQFLFEYFSETQRNKGNFPGRFSGRQFSNSRSEMNVSTLELGDSALYLCASSLAAANTEAFFGQGTRLTVV.

The rearrangement joins TRBV20-1 to TRBJ1-5. The CDR3 totals 13 residues. Germline V lookup: CDR1 DFQATT, CDR2 SNEGSKA (reference sequence). The CDR3 here is CSARSTASQPQHF.

The gene calls are TRBV14 and TRBJ2-1; TCRdb lists TRBD1, though no DNA is available to test this call. Germline-derived CDR1 and CDR2 are SGHDN and FVKESK. The CDR3 loop spans 16 amino acids. CDR3 in amino acids: CASSQGTQPSYNEQFF. The variable domain in full, completed from reference TRBV14 and TRBJ2-1, reads EAGVTQFPSHSVIEKGQTVTLRCDPISGHDNLYWYRRVMGKEIKFLLHFVKESKQDESGMPNNRFLAERTGGTYSTLKVQPAELEDSGVYFCASSQGTQPSYNEQFFGPGTRLTVL.

The V and J genes are TRBV6-5 and TRBJ2-1; with no DNA, the TCRdb D assignment of TRBD2 cannot be verified. Germline assignment: CDR1 MNHEY and CDR2 SVGAGI. The CDR3 loop spans 16 amino acids. This CDR3 is CASSYSITSGGYEQFF.

The rearrangement joins TRBV6-2 or TRBV6-3 to TRBJ2-3. Germline V gene data show CDR1 as MNHEY and CDR2 as SVGEGT. The CDR3 spans 12 residues. CDR3 sequence reads: CASKTSTDTQYF.

The rearrangement joins TRBV12-5 to TRBJ1-2; the D call from TCRdb, TRBD1, cannot be confirmed without DNA. CDR3 length: 14 amino acids. CDR1 is LGHNT and CDR2 is FRNRAP in the germline V gene. CDR3 amino acids: CASGLARDSYGYTF.

V gene TRBV5-1 combines with J gene TRBJ2-7; TCRdb's D gene call, TRBD2, goes unchecked for lack of DNA. The CDR3 contains 14 residues. From germline, CDR1 is SGHRS and CDR2 YFSETQ. The CDR3 sequence: CASSLRRDTYEQYF.